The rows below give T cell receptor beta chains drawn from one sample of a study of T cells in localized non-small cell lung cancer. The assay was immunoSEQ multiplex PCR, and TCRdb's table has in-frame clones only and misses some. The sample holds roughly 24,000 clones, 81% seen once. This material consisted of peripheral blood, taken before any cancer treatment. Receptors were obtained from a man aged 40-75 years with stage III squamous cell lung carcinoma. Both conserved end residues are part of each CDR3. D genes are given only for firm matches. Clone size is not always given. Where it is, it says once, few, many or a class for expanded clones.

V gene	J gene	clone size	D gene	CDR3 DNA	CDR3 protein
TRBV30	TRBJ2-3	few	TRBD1	TGTGCCTGGAGTGTAGGGACAGGGGAAGATACGCAGTATTTT	CAWSVGTGEDTQYF
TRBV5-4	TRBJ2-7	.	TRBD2	TGTGCCAGCAGCTCCGGACTAGCGGGAGGGCGGGGCACCTCCTACGAGCAGTACTTC	CASSSGLAGGRGTSYEQYF
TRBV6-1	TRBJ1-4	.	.	TGTGCCAGCAGTGAAGTGGCGGGACAAGAGAATGAAAAACTGTTTTTT	CASSEVAGQENEKLFF
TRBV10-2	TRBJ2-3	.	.	TGCGCCAGCAGTGACCGGGGTCCCAATTCTTATACGCAGTATTTT	CASSDRGPNSYTQYF
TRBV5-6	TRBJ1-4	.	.	TGTGCCAGCAGCTTGGGGGCGCAAAAACTGTTTTTT	CASSLGAQKLFF
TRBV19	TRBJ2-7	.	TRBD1	TGTGCCAGTAGCCGGACAGGGGAGAAAGGAGAGCAGTACTTC	CASSRTGEKGEQYF
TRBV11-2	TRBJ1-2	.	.	TGTGCCAGCAGCCCCCCGTCGGGGTATGGCTACACCTTC	CASSPPSGYGYTF
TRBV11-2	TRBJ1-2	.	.	TGTGCCAGCAGCCCGCAGGGAAGGGATAACTATGGCTACACCTTC	CASSPQGRDNYGYTF
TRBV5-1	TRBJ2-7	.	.	TGCGCCAGCTTTGTGGGGCCGTCGGACTACGAGCAGTACTTC	CASFVGPSDYEQYF
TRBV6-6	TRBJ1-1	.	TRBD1	TGTGCCAGTCTCGGGACAGGCTCTGGAGGAGGCACTGAAGCTTTCTTT	CASLGTGSGGGTEAFF
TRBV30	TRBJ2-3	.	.	TGTGCCTGGAGGGGGGGCCCCGGCCTTCACACAGATACGCAGTATTTT	CAWRGGPGLHTDTQYF
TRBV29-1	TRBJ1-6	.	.	TGCAGCGTTGGGACAGCCTATAATTCACCCCTCCACTTT	CSVGTAYNSPLHF
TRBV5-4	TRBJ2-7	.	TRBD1	TGTGCCAGCAGTCGCCCGGGACAGGGGACCGAGCAGTACTTC	CASSRPGQGTEQYF
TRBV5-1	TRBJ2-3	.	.	TGCGCCAGCAGCTTGGACCGGCCAGCCACAGATACGCAGTATTTT	CASSLDRPATDTQYF
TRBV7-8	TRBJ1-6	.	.	TGTGCCAGCAGCTTAGAGAGGGATTCACCCCTCCACTTT	CASSLERDSPLHF
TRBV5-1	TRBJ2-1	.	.	TGCGCCAGCAGCTTGGGATTTCAGAACAATGAGCAGTTCTTC	CASSLGFQNNEQFF
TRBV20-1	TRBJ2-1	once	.	TGCAGTGCCGGGGACCTCCTATGGCAGTTCTTC	CSAGDLLWQFF
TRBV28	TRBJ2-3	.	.	TGTGCCAGCAGCTCCGGGGCCCCAGATACGCAGTATTTT	CASSSGAPDTQYF
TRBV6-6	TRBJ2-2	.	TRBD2	TGTGCCAGCAAGCGGGAGAGGAAAACCGGGGAGCTGTTTTTT	CASKRERKTGELFF
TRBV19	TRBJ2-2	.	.	TGTGCCAGTAGTATACAAGGGGAAACCGGGGAGCTGTTTTTT	CASSIQGETGELFF
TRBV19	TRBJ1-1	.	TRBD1	TGTGCCAGTAGGGAGGAGGGGGCGGCTGAAGCTTTCTTT	CASREEGAAEAFF
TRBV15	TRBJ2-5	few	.	TGTGCCACCAGCTACGGAGGGGAGACCCAGTACTTC	CATSYGGETQYF
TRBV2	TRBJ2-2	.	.	TGTGCCAGCAGTAACACCGGGGAGCTGTTTTTT	CASSNTGELFF
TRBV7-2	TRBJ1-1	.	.	TGTGCCAGCAGCTTCAGTAACACTGAAGCTTTCTTT	CASSFSNTEAFF
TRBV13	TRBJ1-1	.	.	TGTGCCAGCAGCTGGACATGGAACACTGAAGCTTTCTTT	CASSWTWNTEAFF
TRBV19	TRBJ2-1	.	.	TGTGCCAGTAGTCCCTCTCGGGCGAATGAGCAGTTCTTC	CASSPSRANEQFF
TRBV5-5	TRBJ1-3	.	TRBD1	TGTGCCAGCAGCTTTGGGGACAGCAGTCGACCTGGAAACACCATATATTTT	CASSFGDSSRPGNTIYF
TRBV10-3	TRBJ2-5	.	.	TGTGCCACCCGTCGGGGTGTGGGAGAGACCCAGTACTTC	CATRRGVGETQYF
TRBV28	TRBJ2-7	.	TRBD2	TGTGCCAGCATCGGGACTAGCGGCTACGAGCAGTACTTC	CASIGTSGYEQYF
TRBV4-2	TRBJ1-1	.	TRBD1	TGTGCCAGCAGCCAAGCCAGGGGGCTGGGGACTGAAGCTTTCTTT	CASSQARGLGTEAFF
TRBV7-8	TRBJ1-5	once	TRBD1	TGTGCCAGCAGCAACGGACAGGGGGCTTTACAGCCCCAGCATTTT	CASSNGQGALQPQHF
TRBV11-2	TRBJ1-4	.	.	TGTGCCAGCAGCTCCCAAGTTGCAACTAATGAAAAACTGTTTTTT	CASSSQVATNEKLFF
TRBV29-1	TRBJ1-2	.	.	TGCAGCGTCGGGGGCCGCGGGGATGGCTACACCTTC	CSVGGRGDGYTF
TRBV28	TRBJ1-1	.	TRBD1	TGTGCCAGCAGGGAGGGGGCAACTGAAGCTTTCTTT	CASREGATEAFF
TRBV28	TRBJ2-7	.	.	TGTGCCAGCACCCTTTCAGGGACCTACGAGCAGTACTTC	CASTLSGTYEQYF
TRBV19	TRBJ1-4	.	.	TGTGCCAGTAAAGGATTGGTAGGCAGAGGTGAAAAACTGTTTTTT	CASKGLVGRGEKLFF
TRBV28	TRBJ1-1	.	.	TGTGCCAGCAGTTCCTATATCCTCCGGGGGGAGGACCTGAACACTGAAGCTTTCTTT	CASSSYILRGEDLNTEAFF
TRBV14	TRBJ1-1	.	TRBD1	TGTGCCAGCAGCCTGACAGGGGCTGGTGAAGCTTTCTTT	CASSLTGAGEAFF
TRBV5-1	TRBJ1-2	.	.	TGCGCCAGCAGCTTGGAAGGCACAGGGATGGGCTACACCTTC	CASSLEGTGMGYTF
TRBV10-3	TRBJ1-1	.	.	TGTGCCATCAGTGAGTCATTGGGGGCTCGGGGAGAAGCTTTCTTT	CAISESLGARGEAFF
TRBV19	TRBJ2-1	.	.	TGTGCCAGTAGTATTGGGAATGGCAATGAGCAGTTCTTC	CASSIGNGNEQFF
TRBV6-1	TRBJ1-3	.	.	TGTGCCAGCAGTGAAGGGATCTCTGGAAACACCATATATTTT	CASSEGISGNTIYF
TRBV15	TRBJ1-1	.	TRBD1	TGTGCCACCAGCAGTGGACAGGGGAACACTGAAGCTTTCTTT	CATSSGQGNTEAFF